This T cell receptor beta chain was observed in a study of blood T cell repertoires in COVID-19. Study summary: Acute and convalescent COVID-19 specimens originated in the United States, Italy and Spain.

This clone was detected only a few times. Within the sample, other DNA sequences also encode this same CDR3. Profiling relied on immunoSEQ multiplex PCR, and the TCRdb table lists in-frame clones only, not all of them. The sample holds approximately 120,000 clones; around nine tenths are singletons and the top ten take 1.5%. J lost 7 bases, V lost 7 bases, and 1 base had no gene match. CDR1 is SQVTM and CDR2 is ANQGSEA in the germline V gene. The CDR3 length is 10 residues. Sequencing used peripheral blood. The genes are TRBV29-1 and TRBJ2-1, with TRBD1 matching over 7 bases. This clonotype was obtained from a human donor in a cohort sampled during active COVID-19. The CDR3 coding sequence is TGCAGCGCAGGGGGTAATGAGCAGTTCTTC. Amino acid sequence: CSAGGNEQFF.